The TCR beta chain under discussion was sequenced for a study of blood T cell repertoires in COVID-19. Background on the study: Researchers got acute and convalescent COVID-19 samples from the United States, Italy and Spain. The cDNA or gDNA used as material had been derived from T cells, B-cell-depleted T cells, or PBMCs.

Germline V CDR1 and CDR2: MNHEY, SMNVEV (reference sequence). After removal of 6 bases from V and 4 bases from J, the junction contained 6 bases not matched to a gene. This CDR3 has 16 residues. The age range of participants was 18 to 89 years, with residence in under 25 US areas. Participants had their cohort set by participant-reported clinical history. The data were produced by immunoSEQ multiplex PCR, yet TCRdb's version contains in-frame clones alone and is incomplete. The data hold roughly 200,000 clones, with about nine tenths observed a single time. This TCR derives from a woman in her twenties or thirties with acute COVID-19. Sequencing used PBMCs or T cells enriched from blood (not recorded which). This chain links TRBV27 with TRBJ2-1; TRBD2 matches at 13 bases. The CDR3 is CASRNRTSGGYNEQFF. CDR3 sequence (DNA): TGTGCCAGCAGAAACCGGACTAGCGGGGGATACAATGAGCAGTTCTTC.